Below are 9 T cell receptor beta chains sequenced from a single sample in a study of cytomegalovirus exposure and HLA in healthy donors. PCR amplification relied on 60 Vbeta primers (plus 13 Jbeta primers). Method: immunoSEQ multiplex PCR; TCRdb's copy keeps in-frame clones and lacks some. The data contain tens of thousands of clones, about 69% of them seen just once; the ten biggest clones take up roughly 7%. The material sequenced was PBMCs. The receptors derive from a man aged 25-45 years in good health and CMV-seropositive.

The V gene is TRBV5-1, the J gene TRBJ1-2, with 7 bases aligning to TRBD1. The CDR3 runs to 15 residues. Germline V lookup: CDR1 SGHRS, CDR2 YFSETQ. After removal of 4 bases from V and 8 bases from J, the junction contained 14 bases not matched to a gene. The CDR3 is CASSREGAPGDGYTF. CDR3 DNA sequence: TGCGCCAGCAGCCGGGAGGGGGCGCCCGGTGACGGCTACACCTTC.

This clone has just one count. The chain is built from TRBV27 and TRBJ2-5; D gene unclear. This CDR3 has 14 residues. Trimming pared 4 bases from V and 2 bases from J, leaving 11 bases between. Germline V gene lookup returns CDR1 MNHEY and CDR2 SMNVEV (reference sequence). The CDR3 here is CASSSARLQETQYF. CDR3 sequence (DNA): TGTGCCAGCAGTTCCGCGCGCCTACAAGAGACCCAGTACTTC.

V is TRBV11-2 and J is TRBJ1-1; D uncertain. The CDR3 has 13 amino acids. Trimming removed 1 base from V and 7 bases from J, with 10 bases in between. From germline, CDR1 is SGHAT and CDR2 FQNNGV. CDR3: CASSLGAAREAFF. CDR3 DNA: TGTGCCAGCAGCTTAGGGGCCGCCCGTGAAGCTTTCTTT.

CDR3 in DNA: TGTGCCAGCAGCCACGAGGGTTCACTGGGTGGCTACACCTTC. This encodes CASSHEGSLGGYTF. The chain employs TRBV6-5 and TRBJ1-2, with no clear D. Trimming took off 6 bases at V and 7 bases at J, with 18 bases between the two ends. Germline assignment: CDR1 MNHEY and CDR2 SVGAGI. There are 14 residues in the CDR3.

The genes are TRBV5-1 and TRBJ1-4, with 10 bases fitting TRBD1. CDR3 size: 15 residues. Germline-derived CDR1 and CDR2 are SGHRS and YFSETQ. The ends lost 6 bases at V and 5 bases at J; junction bases unmatched: 7. The DNA for the CDR3 is TGCGCCAGCAAACCTTCGGGACAGGGGAATGAAAAACTGTTTTTT. Its protein is CASKPSGQGNEKLFF.

J is TRBJ2-7 and V is TRBV30, with 8 bases fitting TRBD2. The ends lost 5 bases at V and 1 base at J; junction bases unmatched: 10. This CDR3 spans 15 amino acids. Germline lookup yields CDR1 GTSNPN and CDR2 SVGIG (reference sequence). The CDR3 DNA is TGTGCCTGGCGGGTCAGGGCGGGGGGATCCTACGAGCAGTACTTC. This gives the protein CAWRVRAGGSYEQYF.

This clone came up a few times. This chain connects TRBV6-1 to TRBJ1-4; D remains unclear. The CDR3 loop spans 13 amino acids. The germline V and J ends were trimmed by 6 bases and 6 bases, with 11 bases remaining between them. Germline V gene lookup returns CDR1 MNHNS and CDR2 SASEGT. CDR3 amino acids: CASREGGDEKLFF. The DNA of the CDR3 is TGTGCCAGCAGAGAGGGTGGTGATGAAAAACTGTTTTTT.

The V call is TRBV27, the J call TRBJ1-6; TRBD1 might be the D (6 bases). The V gene's germline CDR1 is MNHEY and CDR2 SMNVEV (reference sequence). The CDR3 length is 15 residues. Trimming took 7 bases from V and 6 from J, leaving 16 bases between them. CDR3 coding DNA: TGTGCCAGCACTATCGGGGGGCCTGGTAATTCACCCCTCCACTTT. Amino acids: CASTIGGPGNSPLHF.

The rearrangement uses TRBV4-3 and TRBJ2-1, with 8 bases identical to TRBD1. The CDR3 sequence is 16 residues long. Trimming at V came to 0 bases and at J to 5 bases, leaving 6 bases not matched to a gene. The germline V gene has CDR1 LGHNA and CDR2 YSLEER. CDR3: CASSQDFRGLNNEQFF. The CDR3 coding sequence is TGCGCCAGCAGCCAAGACTTCAGGGGGCTGAACAATGAGCAGTTCTTC.